A selection of T cell receptor beta chains follows, all from one sample in a study of blood T cell repertoires in COVID-19. Generated by immunoSEQ multiplex PCR, the TCRdb table keeps only in-frame clones and is missing some. The table shows 70,000 to 95,000 clones, with about 80% occurring only once. Sequenced: peripheral blood. These receptors were obtained from a woman aged 35 to 49 with active or convalescent COVID-19. Both conserved end residues are part of each CDR3. A D gene is named only where the DNA matches it firmly. The size entry is marked missing in some rows and otherwise reads once, few, many or a size class.

d_call: .; v_call: TRBV18; clone_size: .; j_call: TRBJ1-1; cdr3_aa: CASSPAQTTEAFF; cdr3_nt: TGTGCCAGCTCCCCCGCGCAAACCACTGAAGCTTTCTTT
d_call: TRBD1; v_call: TRBV2; clone_size: .; j_call: TRBJ2-2; cdr3_aa: CASSEDRPGELFF; cdr3_nt: TGTGCCAGCAGTGAGGACAGGCCCGGGGAGCTGTTTTTT
d_call: .; v_call: TRBV28; clone_size: .; j_call: TRBJ1-1; cdr3_aa: CASSFMSRVWNTEAFF; cdr3_nt: TGTGCCAGCAGTTTCATGAGCAGGGTTTGGAACACTGAAGCTTTCTTT
d_call: TRBD1; v_call: TRBV24-1; clone_size: .; j_call: TRBJ1-1; cdr3_aa: CATSDPQGLNTEAFF; cdr3_nt: TGTGCCACCAGTGACCCACAGGGGTTGAACACTGAAGCTTTCTTT
d_call: .; v_call: TRBV4-3; clone_size: .; j_call: TRBJ2-2; cdr3_aa: CASSQDLDTGELFF; cdr3_nt: TGCGCCAGCAGCCAAGACCTAGATACCGGGGAGCTGTTTTTT
d_call: TRBD1; v_call: TRBV3-1/TRBV3-2; clone_size: .; j_call: TRBJ2-3; cdr3_aa: CASSQGTGLNTQYF; cdr3_nt: TGTGCCAGCAGCCAAGGGACAGGGCTCAATACGCAGTATTTT
d_call: .; v_call: TRBV2; clone_size: few; j_call: TRBJ1-6; cdr3_aa: CASSLQGLGNSPLHF; cdr3_nt: TGTGCCAGCAGCCTCCAGGGTTTAGGCAATTCACCCCTCCACTTT
d_call: .; v_call: TRBV7-3; clone_size: .; j_call: TRBJ2-2; cdr3_aa: CASSSGRGDTGELFF; cdr3_nt: TGTGCCAGCAGCTCTGGGAGAGGTGACACCGGGGAGCTGTTTTTT
d_call: .; v_call: TRBV24-1; clone_size: .; j_call: TRBJ2-1; cdr3_aa: CATSDDQDFHNEQFF; cdr3_nt: TGTGCCACCAGTGACGATCAGGACTTCCACAATGAGCAGTTCTTC
d_call: TRBD1; v_call: TRBV5-4; clone_size: .; j_call: TRBJ2-7; cdr3_aa: CASSLAPGQGYEQYF; cdr3_nt: TGTGCCAGCAGCTTGGCCCCGGGACAGGGATACGAGCAGTACTTC
d_call: TRBD1; v_call: TRBV11-1; clone_size: .; j_call: TRBJ1-6; cdr3_aa: CASTRTGYNSPLHF; cdr3_nt: TGTGCCAGCACCCGGACAGGCTATAATTCACCCCTCCACTTT
d_call: .; v_call: TRBV5-8; clone_size: .; j_call: TRBJ2-5; cdr3_aa: CASSPIGTQYF; cdr3_nt: TGTGCCAGCAGCCCAATCGGGACCCAGTACTTC
d_call: TRBD1; v_call: TRBV29-1; clone_size: .; j_call: TRBJ1-4; cdr3_aa: CSFQTGSNEKLFF; cdr3_nt: TGCAGCTTCCAGACAGGGTCTAATGAAAAACTGTTTTTT
d_call: .; v_call: TRBV29-1; clone_size: .; j_call: TRBJ2-3; cdr3_aa: CSVVRDSGGTDTQYF; cdr3_nt: TGCAGCGTTGTCCGGGATTCAGGGGGCACAGATACGCAGTATTTT
d_call: .; v_call: TRBV6-2/TRBV6-3; clone_size: .; j_call: TRBJ2-7; cdr3_aa: CASSYGPGQIYEQYF; cdr3_nt: TGTGCCAGCAGTTACGGCCCCGGACAGATCTACGAGCAGTACTTC
d_call: .; v_call: TRBV11-2; clone_size: .; j_call: TRBJ1-1; cdr3_aa: CASSLSGDRASRAFF; cdr3_nt: TGTGCCAGCAGCTTAAGTGGCGACAGAGCCTCGAGGGCTTTCTTT
d_call: .; v_call: TRBV19; clone_size: once; j_call: TRBJ2-1; cdr3_aa: CASSIAPLSSSYNEQFF; cdr3_nt: TGTGCCAGTAGTATCGCCCCTTTATCGAGCTCCTACAATGAGCAGTTCTTC
d_call: TRBD1; v_call: TRBV19; clone_size: .; j_call: TRBJ1-1; cdr3_aa: CASSGQGGLTEAFF; cdr3_nt: TGTGCCAGTAGTGGACAGGGGGGACTCACTGAAGCTTTCTTT
d_call: .; v_call: TRBV27; clone_size: .; j_call: TRBJ2-2; cdr3_aa: CASGGHRVDGELFF; cdr3_nt: TGTGCCAGCGGCGGTCACAGGGTGGACGGGGAGCTGTTTTTT
d_call: .; v_call: TRBV6-1; clone_size: .; j_call: TRBJ2-1; cdr3_aa: CASSETWDSPNEQFF; cdr3_nt: TGTGCCAGCAGTGAAACCTGGGACTCCCCAAATGAGCAGTTCTTC
d_call: TRBD1; v_call: TRBV10-3; clone_size: .; j_call: TRBJ2-2; cdr3_aa: CAISPGQGNTGELFF; cdr3_nt: TGTGCCATCAGTCCGGGACAGGGGAACACCGGGGAGCTGTTTTTT
d_call: .; v_call: TRBV19; clone_size: .; j_call: TRBJ1-2; cdr3_aa: CASSIAGGQAINYGYTF; cdr3_nt: TGTGCCAGTAGTATCGCGGGGGGGCAGGCGATTAACTATGGCTACACCTTC
d_call: TRBD2; v_call: TRBV12-3/TRBV12-4; clone_size: .; j_call: TRBJ2-5; cdr3_aa: CASNGRGGETQYF; cdr3_nt: TGTGCCAGCAACGGGAGGGGGGGAGAGACCCAGTACTTC
d_call: .; v_call: TRBV19; clone_size: .; j_call: TRBJ1-5; cdr3_aa: CASSVRVGGRGNQPQHF; cdr3_nt: TGTGCCAGTAGTGTCCGAGTCGGGGGGAGGGGAAATCAGCCCCAGCATTTT
d_call: TRBD1; v_call: TRBV29-1; clone_size: .; j_call: TRBJ2-3; cdr3_aa: CSVSGDRGGTDTQYF; cdr3_nt: TGCAGCGTCTCCGGGGACAGGGGGGGCACAGATACGCAGTATTTT
d_call: .; v_call: TRBV12-3/TRBV12-4; clone_size: .; j_call: TRBJ1-1; cdr3_aa: CASSREAFF; cdr3_nt: TGTGCCAGCAGTCGTGAAGCTTTCTTT
d_call: TRBD1; v_call: TRBV11-2; clone_size: .; j_call: TRBJ1-2; cdr3_aa: CASSLGQAYGYTF; cdr3_nt: TGTGCCAGCAGCTTGGGACAGGCCTATGGCTACACCTTC
d_call: .; v_call: TRBV7-9; clone_size: .; j_call: TRBJ1-2; cdr3_aa: CASSAEDRTYGYTF; cdr3_nt: TGTGCCAGCAGCGCCGAGGACAGAACATATGGCTACACCTTC
d_call: .; v_call: TRBV11-2; clone_size: .; j_call: TRBJ2-7; cdr3_aa: CASGRGHEQYF; cdr3_nt: TGTGCCAGCGGCAGGGGCCATGAGCAGTACTTC
d_call: TRBD2; v_call: TRBV7-3; clone_size: .; j_call: TRBJ2-3; cdr3_aa: CASSLTSGRVVESGTQYF; cdr3_nt: TGTGCCAGCAGCCTCACTAGCGGGAGAGTGGTTGAAAGCGGTACGCAGTATTTT
d_call: .; v_call: TRBV27; clone_size: few; j_call: TRBJ1-2; cdr3_aa: CASSPATIVYGYTF; cdr3_nt: TGTGCCAGCAGTCCCGCGACAATAGTCTATGGCTACACCTTC
d_call: TRBD1; v_call: TRBV18; clone_size: .; j_call: TRBJ2-7; cdr3_aa: CASSPGDRVTDEQYF; cdr3_nt: TGTGCCAGCTCACCAGGGGACAGGGTTACTGACGAGCAGTACTTC
d_call: .; v_call: TRBV5-1; clone_size: .; j_call: TRBJ2-1; cdr3_aa: CASSIVIGRGQFF; cdr3_nt: TGCGCCAGCAGCATCGTCATTGGCAGGGGGCAGTTCTTC
d_call: .; v_call: TRBV5-8; clone_size: few; j_call: TRBJ1-4; cdr3_aa: CASSPPTPGSPNEKLFF; cdr3_nt: TGTGCCAGCAGCCCGCCGACACCGGGAAGCCCTAATGAAAAACTGTTTTTT
d_call: TRBD1; v_call: TRBV29-1; clone_size: .; j_call: TRBJ1-4; cdr3_aa: CSVDFQGAGEKLFF; cdr3_nt: TGCAGCGTTGACTTTCAGGGGGCGGGCGAAAAACTGTTTTTT
d_call: .; v_call: TRBV7-2; clone_size: .; j_call: TRBJ2-7; cdr3_aa: CASSLQVGAVYEQYF; cdr3_nt: TGTGCCAGCAGCTTACAGGTGGGAGCAGTCTACGAGCAGTACTTC
d_call: TRBD1; v_call: TRBV4-1; clone_size: few; j_call: TRBJ2-5; cdr3_aa: CASSQARTGPPGETQYF; cdr3_nt: TGCGCCAGCAGCCAAGCCCGGACAGGGCCGCCGGGTGAGACCCAGTACTTC
d_call: .; v_call: TRBV18; clone_size: .; j_call: TRBJ1-1; cdr3_aa: CASSPISGWEAFF; cdr3_nt: TGTGCCAGCTCACCAATATCAGGTTGGGAAGCTTTCTTT
d_call: TRBD2; v_call: TRBV7-2; clone_size: .; j_call: TRBJ2-7; cdr3_aa: CASSLAVRTSGSYEQYF; cdr3_nt: TGTGCCAGCAGCTTAGCGGTAAGGACTAGCGGAAGCTACGAGCAGTACTTC